These 30 T cell receptor beta chains share one sample of origin, sequenced in a study of vaccination and CD4 T cells after COVID-19. The Oncomine TCR Beta short-read assay was applied to DNA of cultured CD4+ T cells. TCRdb fed the PCR reads into MiXCR, producing one record per CDR3 protein. The sample contains about 24,000 distinct CDR3 sequences, less than 80% of which appear only once. The antigens of these receptors remain unknown. Treatment given: approximately 11-day PBMC culture with coronavirus spike peptide pools or control peptides (ViraFEST assay). Input material: CD4+ T cells from blood, cultured in vitro. All receptors derive from a human donor who had recovered from COVID-19.

The chain carries TRBV7-2 and TRBJ2-1, with 10 bases that match TRBD2. The junction had 8 bases not matched to a gene; V was cut back by 5 bases and J by 7 bases. This CDR3 spans 15 amino acids. The germline V gene encodes CDR1 SGHTA and CDR2 FQGNSA. CDR3 sequence: CASSRKREGRNEQFF. In nucleotides, the CDR3 is TGTGCCAGCAGCCGAAAGCGGGAGGGCAGAAATGAGCAGTTCTTC.

The gene calls are TRBV7-2 and TRBJ2-5; 8 bases are shared with TRBD2. The V gene end was trimmed by 1 base and the J gene end by 5 bases; junction bases not matched to a gene: 9. The CDR3 has 16 amino acids. CDR1 and CDR2 from the germline V gene are SGHTA and FQGNSA. CDR3 sequence: CASSLGASGPQETQYF. The CDR3 bases are TGTGCCAGCAGCTTAGGGGCTAGCGGGCCGCAGGAGACCCAGTACTTC.

The chain is built from TRBV24-1 and TRBJ2-2; D perhaps matches TRBD1 (6 bases). The germline V gene encodes CDR1 KGHDR and CDR2 SFDVKD. Trimming cost V 4 bases and J 1 base, with 12 bases left between them. The CDR3 covers 16 residues. In nucleotides, the CDR3 is TGTGCCACCAGTGAGACGACAGGATTGAACACCGGGGAGCTGTTTTTT. Protein product: CATSETTGLNTGELFF.

The rearrangement uses TRBV6-1 and TRBJ2-1; 10 bases match TRBD2. Germline V gene sequence: CDR1 MNHNS, CDR2 SASEGT. The CDR3 covers 14 residues. Trimming at V came to 6 bases and at J to 5 bases, leaving 4 bases not matched to a gene. CDR3 DNA: TGTGCCAGCAGAAAGCGGGAGGGCAACAATGAGCAGTTCTTC. Residues: CASRKREGNNEQFF.

The chain couples TRBV7-2 to TRBJ1-6; D unresolved. The germline V gene has CDR1 SGHTA and CDR2 FQGNSA. CDR3 size: 13 residues. Trimming took 1 base from V and 10 from J, leaving 8 bases between them. This chain's CDR3 is CASSLVVESPLHF. CDR3 DNA: TGTGCCAGCAGCTTAGTAGTGGAATCACCCCTCCACTTT.

This chain uses TRBV27 with TRBJ2-2, with 10 nucleotides matching TRBD1. After removal of 1 base from V and 6 bases from J, the junction contained 11 bases not matched to a gene. This CDR3 spans 18 amino acids. In germline, CDR1 is MNHEY, CDR2 SMNVEV (reference sequence). CDR3 sequence: CASSLWGQGRRRAGELFF. As DNA, the CDR3 is TGTGCCAGCAGTTTATGGGGACAGGGGCGACGGAGGGCCGGGGAGCTGTTTTTT.

The V and J genes are TRBV6-1 and TRBJ1-6; D possibly corresponds to TRBD1 (6 bases). Germline V gives CDR1 MNHNS, CDR2 SASEGT. CDR3 length equals 13 residues. Trimming took off 5 bases at V and 9 bases at J, with 11 bases between the two ends. The CDR3 DNA reads TGTGCCAGCAGTCGACAGGTCGGTTCACCCCTCCACTTT. Amino acid sequence: CASSRQVGSPLHF.

The rearrangement uses TRBV10-3 and TRBJ2-7; a weak D match, TRBD1 (7 bases). CDR3 size: 15 residues. Deletions cut 10 bases from V and 0 bases from J, with 19 bases between. The germline CDR1 and CDR2 sequences are ENHRY and SYGVKD. The CDR3 region is CASRGGTDYSYEQYF. The CDR3 DNA reads TGTGCCAGCAGAGGAGGGACAGACTACTCCTACGAGCAGTACTTC.

This clonotype has a handful of counts. The chain joins TRBV19 to TRBJ1-2; D gene ambiguous. This CDR3 has 13 amino acids. Germline V gene sequence: CDR1 LNHDA, CDR2 SQIVND (reference sequence). V was trimmed by 8 bases and J by 7 bases, leaving 17 bases between them. CDR3 nucleotides: TGTGCCAGTTGGTCGGGCGGAAGCGGTGGCTACACCTTC. This codes for CASWSGGSGGYTF.

The rearrangement links TRBV7-2 to TRBJ2-5; 12 bases agree with TRBD2. Germline CDR1 is SGHTA and CDR2 is FQGNSA. The CDR3 has 18 residues. V shed 3 bases and J 2 bases; nucleotides not matched to a gene: 10. The CDR3 reads CASSFNYGTSGPQETQYF. As DNA, the CDR3 is TGTGCCAGCAGCTTCAATTATGGGACTAGCGGGCCGCAAGAGACCCAGTACTTC.

The chain recombines TRBV6-1 with TRBJ1-2; a possible D gene is TRBD1 (6 bases). CDR1 is MNHNS, CDR2 SASEGT, per germline. CDR3 length: 16 residues. Trimming left V 8 bases short and J 2 bases short, with 21 bases between. The CDR3 DNA sequence: TGTGCCAGCCACGGGCCAGGGGCGAATTTAAACTATGGCTACACCTTC. The encoded protein is CASHGPGANLNYGYTF.

This clonotype showed up just a few times. J is TRBJ1-5 and V is TRBV20-1; no clear D. Looked up from germline, CDR1 is DFQATT and CDR2 is SNEGSKA (reference sequence). V was pared by 7 bases and J by 0 bases, with 7 bases between. The CDR3 spans 12 residues. The CDR3 DNA is TGCAGTGTCAGGTATAGCAATCAGCCCCAGCATTTT. As protein: CSVRYSNQPQHF.

The chain is built from TRBV11-2 and TRBJ1-2; possibly TRBD1 for D (5 bases). The V gene's germline CDR1 is SGHAT and CDR2 FQNNGV. The CDR3 runs 15 residues. Trimming took off 0 bases at V and 9 bases at J, with 17 bases between the two ends. The CDR3 nucleotides read TGTGCCAGCAGCTTAGATGGGGGTCGTATGGCCCGCTACACCTTC. This gives the protein CASSLDGGRMARYTF.

This clonotype was recorded a few times. The chain uses TRBV5-1 and TRBJ1-1, with D tentatively TRBD1 (5 bases). V was shortened by 0 bases and J by 7 bases, with 16 bases between the two germline ends. CDR3 length: 15 amino acids. Germline V gene data show CDR1 as SGHRS and CDR2 as YFSETQ. CDR3 in amino acids: CASSLEPGPPREAFF. DNA for the CDR3: TGCGCCAGCAGCTTGGAGCCGGGGCCCCCCCGTGAAGCTTTCTTT.

J is TRBJ1-3 and V is TRBV9; TRBD1 is a possible D gene (5 bases). Germline V gene data show CDR1 as SGDLS and CDR2 as YYNGEE. This CDR3 comprises 15 residues. The V end was cut by 3 bases, the J end by 1 base, with 11 bases between. CDR3 sequence: CASSAAGGSGNTIYF. The CDR3, as DNA: TGTGCCAGCAGCGCCGCCGGGGGTTCTGGAAACACCATATATTTT.

J is TRBJ2-3 and V is TRBV12-3 or TRBV12-4; D is ambiguous. Trimming removed 3 bases at V and 0 bases at J, with 1 base between. The CDR3 runs 12 residues. The CDR3 DNA follows: TGTGCCAGCAGTTTCAGCACAGATACGCAGTATTTT. Residues: CASSFSTDTQYF.

V is TRBV20-1 and J is TRBJ2-7; the D gene is possibly TRBD2 (6 bases). Germline CDR1 and CDR2: DFQATT and SNEGSKA (reference sequence). V was cut by 6 bases and J by 3 bases, with 12 bases left in between. The CDR3 is made up of 12 amino acids. The CDR3, as DNA: TGCAGTGCACCCGGGACTGGCTACGAGCAGTACTTC. Amino acid sequence: CSAPGTGYEQYF.

The chain uses TRBV10-3 and TRBJ1-1; D call uncertain. V gave up 8 bases and J gave up 4 bases, with 17 bases separating them. This CDR3 has 14 residues. Germline V gene data show CDR1 as ENHRY and CDR2 as SYGVKD. CDR3 sequence (DNA): TGTGCCATCTCGCGGAAGGGCGCGGGCACTGAAGCTTTCTTT. It encodes CAISRKGAGTEAFF.

V gene TRBV9 combines with J gene TRBJ2-3, with a weak D call TRBD2 (6 bases). The CDR3 contains 16 residues. Between the trimmed V and J ends, which lost 0 bases and 2 bases, there was a span of 13 bases. The germline V gene has CDR1 SGDLS and CDR2 YYNGEE. The CDR3 DNA reads as TGTGCCAGCAGCGTAGCCTTACTAGCAGTCACAGATACGCAGTATTTT. Protein: CASSVALLAVTDTQYF.

The gene calls are TRBV27 and TRBJ2-2; 7 bases line up with TRBD1. V was clipped by 5 bases and J by 3 bases; unmatched bases: 6. The CDR3 extends over 15 amino acids. Germline CDR1 MNHEY, CDR2 SMNVEV (reference sequence). The CDR3 here is CASSPRGLDTGELFF. Here the CDR3 DNA reads TGTGCCAGCAGTCCCAGGGGGTTGGACACCGGGGAGCTGTTTTTT.

The chain links TRBV19 to TRBJ1-2; 8 bases are shared with TRBD1. V gave up 7 bases and J gave up 6 bases; unmatched junction bases: 7. The germline V gene encodes CDR1 LNHDA and CDR2 SQIVND (reference sequence). The CDR3 runs to 13 residues. This CDR3 is CASIGLTGDGYTF. The CDR3 DNA sequence: TGTGCCAGTATTGGTCTGACAGGGGATGGCTACACCTTC. The variable domain in full, with the rest retrieved from reference TRBV19 and TRBJ1-2, is DGGITQSPKYLFRKEGQNVTLSCEQNLNHDAMYWYRQDPGQGLRLIYYSQIVNDFQKGDIAEGYSVSREKKESFPLTVTSAQKNPTAFYLCASIGLTGDGYTFGSGTRLTVV.

This clonotype was seen a handful of times. This chain joins TRBV6-1 and TRBJ2-7; TRBD2 is a possible D gene (6 bases). With 5 bases removed from V and 2 bases from J, the gap between germline ends came to 22 bases. The length of the CDR3 is 17 residues. Per the germline V gene, CDR1 is MNHNS and CDR2 is SASEGT. The CDR3 reads CASSNTIGSGSTYEQYF. The CDR3 region has the DNA TGTGCCAGCAGTAATACAATAGGGTCCGGGAGCACCTACGAGCAGTACTTC.

The J gene is TRBJ2-7, the V gene TRBV24-1; a possible D gene is TRBD1 (5 bases). The length of the CDR3 is 15 residues. Germline V lookup: CDR1 KGHDR, CDR2 SFDVKD. The V and J ends lost 3 bases and 0 bases respectively, with 11 bases between them. The CDR3, as DNA: TGTGCCACCAGTGATACAAGACAGAGCTCCTACGAGCAGTACTTC. Protein product: CATSDTRQSSYEQYF.

V is TRBV6-1 and J is TRBJ2-1, with TRBD2 identical over 7 bases. The CDR3 runs 17 residues. Germline CDR1 is MNHNS and CDR2 is SASEGT. V was clipped by 10 bases and J by 6 bases; unmatched bases: 21. Written as DNA, the CDR3 is TGTGCCACCACTCCTCGCGCGGGAGTCGGTTCTGGCAATGAGCAGTTCTTC. Translated, it gives CATTPRAGVGSGNEQFF.

This clonotype was detected a few times. This chain links TRBV6-2 or TRBV6-3 with TRBJ2-7; maybe TRBD2 (5 bases). The germline V and J ends were trimmed by 5 bases and 3 bases, with 5 bases remaining between them. The CDR3 loop spans 11 amino acids. CDR1 and CDR2 (germline): MNHEY, SVGEGT. This CDR3 reads CASSRGYEQYF. The CDR3 DNA follows: TGTGCCAGCAGTCGGGGCTACGAGCAGTACTTC.

This chain joins TRBV20-1 and TRBJ2-5; TRBD2 aligns across 14 bases. The CDR3 has 13 amino acids. CDR1 and CDR2 (germline): DFQATT, SNEGSKA (reference sequence). V was pared by 5 bases and J by 5 bases, with 1 base of the junction left unmatched. CDR3 protein: CSARTSGRETQYF. In DNA, the CDR3 is TGCAGTGCTCGGACTAGCGGGAGGGAGACCCAGTACTTC.

V and J are TRBV28 and TRBJ1-4, with D possibly matching TRBD1 (5 bases). The length of the CDR3 is 13 residues. Germline CDR1 is MDHEN and CDR2 is SYDVKM. V was shortened by 10 bases and J by 3 bases, with 12 bases between the two germline ends. The CDR3 spells CATPGGPNEKLFF. The CDR3 DNA is TGTGCCACCCCGGGGGGACCTAATGAAAAACTGTTTTTT. Filled out from reference TRBV28 and TRBJ1-4, the complete variable domain reads DVKVTQSSRYLVKRTGEKVFLECVQDMDHENMFWYRQDPGLGLRLIYFSYDVKMKEKGDIPEGYSVSREKKERFSLILESASTNQTSMYLCATPGGPNEKLFFGSGTQLSVL.

This clonotype has only a few counts. The chain combines TRBV7-2 with TRBJ1-5; D unresolved. Germline V gene sequence: CDR1 SGHTA, CDR2 FQGNSA. The CDR3 is made up of 15 amino acids. V was shortened by 1 base and J by 0 bases, with 7 bases between the two germline ends. This CDR3 reads CASSLGRYSNQPQHF. The DNA of the CDR3 is TGTGCCAGCAGCTTAGGGAGATATAGCAATCAGCCCCAGCATTTT.

The chain carries TRBV7-2 and TRBJ2-7; D is unresolved. Trimming removed 3 bases at V and 4 bases at J, with 10 bases between. Germline assignment: CDR1 SGHTA and CDR2 FQGNSA. The CDR3 sequence is 13 residues long. As DNA, the CDR3 is TGTGCCAGCAGCTTGGCCGGTGGATACGAGCAGTACTTC. Its protein product is CASSLAGGYEQYF.

J is TRBJ2-7 and V is TRBV25-1; the match to TRBD1 covers 9 bases. CDR3 length equals 14 residues. Germline assignment: CDR1 MGHDK and CDR2 SYGVNS. V lost 8 bases to trimming and J lost 3 bases; unmatched junction nucleotides: 8. The CDR3 region has the DNA TGTGCCAGCTCCTTGGACAGGGGTCACTACGAGCAGTACTTC. Residues: CASSLDRGHYEQYF.